These T cell receptor beta chains were read from a single sample in a study of beta chain features in type 1 diabetes. TCRdb's copy holds only in-frame clones and misses some; the assay was immunoSEQ multiplex PCR. The sample includes 810,000 or so clones, 15% to 20% of them seen just once. The sequenced material came from naive CD4+ T cells from blood. These receptors all come from a woman aged 18-35 years in good health. CDR3s include the opening cysteine and the closing phenylalanine or tryptophan. D genes are given only for firm matches. A row's size may be missing; if present it is once, few, many or a size class.

V	D	J	size	DNA	CDR3
TRBV5-1	TRBD1	TRBJ2-3	-	TGCGCCAGCAGCTCAACAGGGGCCGGGGATACGCAGTATTTT	CASSSTGAGDTQYF
TRBV5-1	-	TRBJ1-1	-	TGCGCCAGCAGCCCTAACCTACAGGGTTCTGTGAACACTGAAGCTTTCTTT	CASSPNLQGSVNTEAFF
TRBV5-1	-	TRBJ1-2	-	TGCGCCAGCAGCCCAGGATACGCCGGATCTAACTATGGCTACACCTTC	CASSPGYAGSNYGYTF
TRBV29-1	-	TRBJ1-1	-	TGCAGCGTTCATGAGATGAACACTGAAGCTTTCTTT	CSVHEMNTEAFF
TRBV7-2	-	TRBJ2-1	-	TGTGCCAGCAGCTTCGGGCGGGGTGAGCAGTTCTTC	CASSFGRGEQFF
TRBV5-1	-	TRBJ2-7	-	TGCGCCAGCAGCTTGGCTCCAGGGGGGTACGAGCAGTACTTC	CASSLAPGGYEQYF
TRBV27	-	TRBJ1-1	few	TGTGCCAGCAGTTTAATGCGAGGGACCCTGCGCACTGAAGCTTTCTTT	CASSLMRGTLRTEAFF
TRBV29-1	-	TRBJ2-1	-	TGCAGCGTTGACCTTCTTCGCGGTCCCTACAATGAGCAGTTCTTC	CSVDLLRGPYNEQFF
TRBV6-5	TRBD1	TRBJ2-1	-	TGTGCCAGCAGTTGGGACAGGCAGAGTGGCAATGAGCAGTTCTTC	CASSWDRQSGNEQFF
TRBV19	-	TRBJ2-2	-	TGTGCCAGTAGTCCCCCCACGAACACCGGGGAGCTGTTTTTT	CASSPPTNTGELFF
TRBV19	-	TRBJ1-2	-	TGTGCCAGTAGTGGCAGGAACTATGGCTACACCTTC	CASSGRNYGYTF
TRBV4-2	TRBD1	TRBJ1-2	-	TGTGCCAGCAGCCGCAGCGGGACAGGGGCCTTACTGGATGGCTACACCTTC	CASSRSGTGALLDGYTF
TRBV5-4	-	TRBJ2-3	-	TGTGCCAGCAGAAGGAGGGAAGGGAAGCTGGATACGCAGTATTTT	CASRRREGKLDTQYF
TRBV7-2	-	TRBJ2-3	-	TGTGCCAGCAGCGCGGGCCCCCCCCCGCCCGATACGCAGTATTTT	CASSAGPPPPDTQYF
TRBV9	TRBD1	TRBJ2-7	few	TGTGCCAGCAGCGCCGGGACAGGGGGGGTTTGGTCCTACGAGCAGTACTTC	CASSAGTGGVWSYEQYF
TRBV13	TRBD2	TRBJ2-1	few	TGTGCCAGCAGCTTAGGCCTATGGGGGGGCTCCTACAATGAGCAGTTCTTC	CASSLGLWGGSYNEQFF
TRBV7-9	-	TRBJ2-1	-	TGTGCCAGCAGCTTAGAGACTAGCTCCTACAATGAGCAGTTCTTC	CASSLETSSYNEQFF
TRBV9	-	TRBJ2-7	-	TGTGCCAGCAGCGTAGGGGTAGGACCCTTCGAGCAGTACTTC	CASSVGVGPFEQYF
TRBV2	-	TRBJ2-7	-	TGTGCCAGCAAAAGGACTACCAGCTCCTACGAGCAGTACTTC	CASKRTTSSYEQYF
TRBV6-6	-	TRBJ1-2	-	TGTGCCAGCAGTATTGGGACGGACTATGGCTACACCTTC	CASSIGTDYGYTF
TRBV7-9	TRBD2	TRBJ2-3	-	TGTGCCAGCAGCTTAGGGGAGCCTAGCGGGAGAGGGGATACGCAGTATTTT	CASSLGEPSGRGDTQYF
TRBV9	-	TRBJ1-1	-	TGTGCCAGCAGCGTAATGGGGTTGGCAGAAGCTTTCTTT	CASSVMGLAEAFF
TRBV7-7	TRBD2	TRBJ2-7	-	TGTGCTAGCAGCTCCAAGCGGGGCACCTACGAGCAGTACTTC	CASSSKRGTYEQYF
TRBV11-2	-	TRBJ2-7	few	TGTGCCAGCAGCCTATCACGACAGGTGGCCTACGAGCAGTACTTC	CASSLSRQVAYEQYF
TRBV11-2	TRBD1	TRBJ1-3	-	TGTGCCAGCAGCCTCATGGGACAGGCAACTGGAAACACCATATATTTT	CASSLMGQATGNTIYF
TRBV7-2	-	TRBJ2-3	few	TGTGCCAGCAGCCCCAGACCAAGAGCGGATACGCAGTATTTT	CASSPRPRADTQYF
TRBV2	-	TRBJ2-2	-	TGTGCCAGCAGTGGGTCCGGGGAGCTGTTTTTT	CASSGSGELFF
TRBV7-9	-	TRBJ1-1	-	TGTGCCAGCAGCTTAAGGACGGAGACTGAAGCTTTCTTT	CASSLRTETEAFF
TRBV2	-	TRBJ1-5	few	TGTGCCAGCAGCGATTATAGCAATCAGCCCCAGCATTTT	CASSDYSNQPQHF
TRBV15	-	TRBJ1-5	-	TGTGCCACCAGCAGAGTCGCACAGCCCCAGCATTTT	CATSRVAQPQHF
TRBV2	-	TRBJ2-5	-	TGTGCCAGCAGTGAAGCGTTGGGAGGGGGGGAGACCCAGTACTTC	CASSEALGGGETQYF
TRBV7-9	-	TRBJ2-3	few	TGTGCCAGCAGCTTAGGGTCAAGCACAGATACGCAGTATTTT	CASSLGSSTDTQYF
TRBV6-5	TRBD1	TRBJ2-7	-	TGTGCCAGCAGTTATCGCACAACAGGGGCCGAGCAGTACTTC	CASSYRTTGAEQYF
TRBV13	TRBD2	TRBJ2-2	few	TGTGCCAGCAGCTTAAAGTCTTCTAGCGGGAGGGCCAATACCGGGGAGCTGTTTTTT	CASSLKSSSGRANTGELFF
TRBV4-3	TRBD2	TRBJ2-1	few	TGCGCCAGCAGCCCCGCCGGCGGGAGGGCCTACAATGAGCAGTTCTTC	CASSPAGGRAYNEQFF
TRBV4-2	TRBD2	TRBJ2-2	-	TGTGCCAGCAGCCAAGATAACGGGGGGTACACCGGGGAGCTGTTTTTT	CASSQDNGGYTGELFF
TRBV23-1	TRBD2	TRBJ2-3	few	TGCGCCAGCAGTCCCGGAAGAAAGGGACTAGCGCGAGGTGATACGCAGTATTTT	CASSPGRKGLARGDTQYF
TRBV7-3	-	TRBJ2-6	-	TGTGCCAGCAGCTTAGATCGAACAGGGTCTGGGGCCAACGTCCTGACTTTC	CASSLDRTGSGANVLTF
TRBV5-4	-	TRBJ2-6	few	TGTGCCAGCAGCCCGGGCCAAAAGACCAACGTCCTGACTTTC	CASSPGQKTNVLTF
TRBV5-1	TRBD2	TRBJ2-5	-	TGCGCCAGCAGCTTGGCCGTAGCGGGAGAAGGGGAGACCCAGTACTTC	CASSLAVAGEGETQYF
TRBV27	TRBD2	TRBJ2-3	-	TGTGCCAGCAGTTTTCTGGGACTAGCGGGACGATCAGATACGCAGTATTTT	CASSFLGLAGRSDTQYF
TRBV7-9	TRBD1	TRBJ2-7	few	TGTGCCAGCAGCTTACGGGGGACAGGGGGCGACGAGCAGTACTTC	CASSLRGTGGDEQYF
TRBV6-1	-	TRBJ2-4	few	TGTGCCAGCAGTGACCGCCGCGGGTTAAACATTCAGTACTTC	CASSDRRGLNIQYF
TRBV5-1	TRBD2	TRBJ2-1	-	TGCGCCAGCAGCCCGGGCGGTAGCGGGGAGTACAATGAGCAGTTCTTC	CASSPGGSGEYNEQFF
TRBV4-3	-	TRBJ2-5	-	TGCGCCAGCAGCCATATCGGGACTCCGAAGACCCAGTACTTC	CASSHIGTPKTQYF
TRBV10-3	TRBD2	TRBJ2-3	few	TGTGCCATCAGTGACGCCGGCGGAGCGGGAGTTGATACGCAGTATTTT	CAISDAGGAGVDTQYF
TRBV7-3	-	TRBJ2-5	few	TGTGCCAGCAGCCTGGCGGGTGGTGAGACCCAGTACTTC	CASSLAGGETQYF
TRBV9	TRBD1	TRBJ2-1	few	TGTGCCAGCACTCGGGACAGTGAAAATTCCTACAATGAGCAGTTCTTC	CASTRDSENSYNEQFF
TRBV25-1	-	TRBJ2-4	-	TGTGCCAGCAGTGTGGCCGGCGGGGAGAACATTCAGTACTTC	CASSVAGGENIQYF